The 14 T cell receptor beta chains below all came from one sample that was sequenced in a study of T cells in Graves' hyperthyroidism and ophthalmopathy. Template material for amplifying TCR beta CDR3 regions consisted of RNA transcripts. HTBI primers were used for first-round RT-PCR of the TCR CDR3. TCRdb reprocessed the multiplex PCR reads via MiXCR and lists one record per CDR3 protein. Of hundreds of thousands of distinct CDR3 sequences listed, around 15% were seen once; the top ten hold approximately 12%. Material for sequencing was blood. These receptors all stem from a woman aged 45-65 years with Graves' ophthalmopathy.

The table lists this clonotype with many counts. The rearrangement uses TRBV20-1 and TRBJ2-3; 7 nucleotides line up with TRBD2. This CDR3 comprises 15 residues. The trim removed 3 bases at V and 0 bases at J, leaving 6 bases unmatched. CDR1 is DFQATT and CDR2 is SNEGSKA in the germline V gene (reference sequence). This chain's CDR3 is CSASVASGSTDTQYF. The CDR3 DNA reads TGCAGTGCTAGTGTAGCTAGCGGAAGCACAGATACGCAGTATTTT.

The chain has TRBV20-1 and TRBJ2-7; tentatively, D is TRBD2 (5 bases). Looked up from germline, CDR1 is DFQATT and CDR2 is SNEGSKA (reference sequence). There are 15 residues in the CDR3. The V and J ends lost 2 bases and 2 bases respectively, with 16 bases between them. CDR3 in amino acids: CSARPLASGPYEQYF. The CDR3 DNA is TGCAGTGCTAGACCTCTAGCCTCCGGGCCCTACGAGCAGTACTTC.

The table lists this clonotype with many counts. The chain combines TRBV6-2 or TRBV6-3 with TRBJ2-7; D unclear. Germline CDR1 and CDR2: MNHEY and SVGEGT. V lost 1 base and J lost 5, with 12 bases in between. The CDR3 extends over 14 amino acids. CDR3 DNA: TGTGCCAGCAGTTACTGGGCTTCGGTCCACGAGCAGTACTTC. Its translation is CASSYWASVHEQYF.

The chain employs TRBV19 and TRBJ1-1; D not resolved. Trimming left V 11 bases short and J 1 base short, with 14 bases between. CDR1 and CDR2 (germline): LNHDA, SQIVND (reference sequence). This CDR3 has 13 amino acids. The DNA of the CDR3 is TGTGCCGGTTCATGGCGGGGGAACACTGAAGCTTTCTTT. Translation gives CAGSWRGNTEAFF.

The chain is built from TRBV7-3 and TRBJ2-5, with a possible D match to TRBD1 (5 bases). Germline V gene lookup returns CDR1 SGHTA and CDR2 FQGTGA. The CDR3 has 15 amino acids. V lost 7 bases and J lost 5, with 20 bases in between. The CDR3 nucleotides read TGTGCCAGCACCCTAATGGTGGGGCAGGCGGAGACCCAGTACTTC. It encodes CASTLMVGQAETQYF.

This clonotype was detected only a few times. This sequence joins TRBV10-3 and TRBJ1-2, with TRBD1 as a possible D gene (6 bases). The germline CDR1 and CDR2 sequences are ENHRY and SYGVKD. CDR3 length equals 13 residues. Trimming cost V 7 bases and J 3 bases, with 12 bases left between them. The CDR3 nucleotides are TGTGCCATCAAAGAGGACAGATACTATGGCTACACCTTC. This translates into CAIKEDRYYGYTF.

This clonotype was counted at least ten times. This chain links TRBV28 with TRBJ1-2; TRBD1 agrees at 8 bases. Germline V gene lookup returns CDR1 MDHEN and CDR2 SYDVKM. The CDR3 sequence is 13 residues long. The ends lost 10 bases at V and 8 bases at J; junction bases unmatched: 12. The CDR3 spells CAITTGTGSGYTF. The CDR3 DNA reads TGTGCCATCACAACCGGGACAGGATCCGGCTACACCTTC.

The table lists this clonotype with many counts. The chain links TRBV30 to TRBJ2-3, with TRBD1 identical over 7 bases. V lost 5 bases and J lost 1; bases outside the gene matches: 3. CDR1 and CDR2 (germline): GTSNPN, SVGIG (reference sequence). This CDR3 region has 13 residues. The CDR3 is CAWRQGGTDTQYF. The DNA of the CDR3 is TGTGCCTGGCGACAGGGCGGCACAGATACGCAGTATTTT.

In its sample, this clonotype was seen a few times. The chain employs TRBV7-8 and TRBJ2-2; 9 positions match TRBD1. CDR3 length: 16 amino acids. Germline loops: CDR1 SGHVS, CDR2 FQNEAQ. V shed 8 bases and J 1 base; nucleotides not matched to a gene: 8. The CDR3 region has the DNA TGTGCCAGCCGAAGGACAGGGGCCCAGAACACCGGGGAGCTGTTTTTT. Translation gives CASRRTGAQNTGELFF.

This sequence joins TRBV28 and TRBJ1-2; maybe TRBD1 (6 bases). Trimming shortened V by 6 bases and J by 5 bases, and 10 bases separated the two germline ends. Germline lookup yields CDR1 MDHEN and CDR2 SYDVKM. This CDR3 is 12 amino acids long. The CDR3, as DNA: TGTGCCAGCAGGCTACAGGGTTATGGCTACACCTTC. It specifies CASRLQGYGYTF.

This clonotype showed up just a few times. The rearrangement joins TRBV6-5 to TRBJ1-5; perhaps TRBD1 as D (5 bases). V lost 0 bases to trimming and J lost 7 bases, with 7 bases between them. CDR1 and CDR2 from the germline V gene are MNHEY and SVGAGI. CDR3 size: 13 residues. The CDR3 protein is CASSYSSGQPQHF. Here the CDR3 DNA reads TGTGCCAGCAGTTACTCCTCAGGGCAGCCCCAGCATTTT.

The table lists this clonotype with many counts. The J gene is TRBJ2-5, the V gene TRBV6-6; possibly TRBD1 for D (5 bases). The CDR3 extends over 13 amino acids. Trimming shortened V by 2 bases and J by 9 bases, and 13 bases separated the two germline ends. CDR1 and CDR2 (germline): MNHNY, SVGAGI (reference sequence). CDR3 DNA sequence: TGTGCCAGCAGTTACCGAGTACAGGCACCCCAGTACTTC. It codes for CASSYRVQAPQYF.

Concerning this clonotype: A single base separates this from a much larger clone, so it may be a read error. V is TRBV4-3 and J is TRBJ2-7; TRBD2 matches 10 bases. After removal of 0 bases from V and 3 bases from J, the junction contained 8 bases not matched to a gene. This CDR3 is 17 amino acids long. CDR1 is LGHNA and CDR2 is YSLEER in the germline V gene. The CDR3 region is CASSQDRLAGVLYEQYF. The CDR3 coding sequence is TGCGCCAGCAGCCAAGATCGTCTAGCGGGAGTACTCTACGAGCAGTACTTC.

The table lists this clonotype with a few counts. The chain uses TRBV5-1 and TRBJ2-1, with D hard to call. V lost 0 bases and J 0 bases, leaving 7 bases between the germline ends. Germline CDR1 and CDR2: SGHRS and YFSETQ. This CDR3 comprises 15 residues. CDR3 coding DNA: TGCGCCAGCAGCTTGGGGGCGGCCTCCTACAATGAGCAGTTCTTC. It specifies CASSLGAASYNEQFF.